Below are 27 T cell receptor beta chains sequenced from a single sample in a study of molecular identifiers for immune sequencing clone quantification (dated by TCRdb to the late 2010s). The method behind the library was PCR. Sequencing instrument: NextSeq 500. Through fastp at Q25 and MiXCR, TCRdb rebuilt clones from the public reads, retaining in-frame beta chains. Rows matching on CDR3 protein sequence are summarized as one entry with the most common DNA and genes. This sample is represented by over 550,000 distinct CDR3 sequences; 25% of them were singletons. The ten most abundant clones make up about 0.78% of the sample. The sequenced sample consisted of naive CD8+ T cells from blood, with Jurkat cell RNA spiked in. Sample cell subset or site, as interpreted from the label and publication: FACS-sorted CD8+CD4-CCR7+CD45RA+ naive T cells. The source of these receptors is a human donor in good health. Some libraries in this study had Jurkat cell RNA spiked in.

In its sample, this clonotype was seen a few times. The chain uses TRBV21-1 and TRBJ1-2; the tabulated D call, TRBD1, remains unverified against the DNA. TRBV21-1 is labeled a pseudogene. This CDR3 region has 12 residues. The CDR3 loop is CASSRDRCGYTF. The CDR3 DNA follows: TGTGCCAGCAGCAGGGACAGGTGTGGCTACACCTTC.

This clonotype came up a few times. The chain joins TRBV27 to TRBJ2-7; 10 positions match TRBD2. The trim removed 6 bases at V and 3 bases at J, leaving 11 bases unmatched. The CDR3 extends over 16 amino acids. The germline V gene encodes CDR1 MNHEY and CDR2 SMNVEV (reference sequence). The CDR3 reads CASSKLKREGVYEQYF. The DNA for the CDR3 is TGTGCCAGCAGCAAATTGAAGCGGGAGGGAGTCTACGAGCAGTACTTC.

CDR3: CATRESPAGSYEQYF. CDR3 DNA sequence: TGTGCCACCAGGGAGAGCCCAGCGGGGTCCTACGAGCAGTACTTC. The chain is built from TRBV15 and TRBJ2-7; 7 positions agree with TRBD2. CDR3 size: 15 residues. CDR1 and CDR2 (germline): LNHNV, YYDKDF (reference sequence). With 6 bases clipped from V and 1 base from J, the junction kept 9 bases outside the gene matches. Drawing the rest from reference TRBV15 and TRBJ2-7, the complete variable domain is DAMVIQNPRYQVTQFGKPVTLSCSQTLNHNVMYWYQQKSSQAPKLLFHYYDKDFNNEADTPDNFQSRRPNTSFCFLDIRSPGLGDTAMYLCATRESPAGSYEQYFGPGTRLTVT.

Note on this clonotype: A much larger clone differs by one base, so this may be a read error. The conserved phenylalanine or tryptophan is not found at the CDR3 terminus, so this likely reflects a read error. The chain couples TRBV3-1 to TRBJ2-3; D gene uncertain. The germline V and J ends were trimmed by 0 bases and 2 bases, with 9 bases remaining between them. The CDR3 is 15 residues long. Germline V gene sequence: CDR1 LGHDT, CDR2 YNNKEL (reference sequence). The chain's CDR3 is CASSQDPWDTDTQYC. The CDR3 DNA sequence: TGTGCCAGCAGCCAAGATCCCTGGGACACAGATACGCAGTATTGT.

This clonotype was seen repeatedly, ten times or more. The rearrangement joins TRBV29-1 to TRBJ2-6; D gene uncertain. The length of the CDR3 is 14 residues. CDR1 and CDR2 (germline): SQVTM, ANQGSEA. V was shortened by 0 bases and J by 1 base, with 4 bases between the two germline ends. The CDR3 DNA sequence: TGCAGCGTTGAAGACACGTCTGGGGCCAACGTCCTGACTTTC. Its translation: CSVEDTSGANVLTF. Full variable domain (missing parts from reference TRBV29-1 and TRBJ2-6): SAVISQKPSRDICQRGTSLTIQCQVDSQVTMMFWYRQQPGQSLTLIATANQGSEATYESGFVIDKFPISRPNLTFSTLTVSNMSPEDSSIYLCSVEDTSGANVLTFGAGSRLTVL.

This clonotype was found many times. The chain links TRBV9 to TRBJ2-3; 7 bases line up with TRBD1. The germline V gene has CDR1 SGDLS and CDR2 YYNGEE. The CDR3 extends over 16 amino acids. The J segment lost 0 bases and the V segment lost 2 bases, leaving 6 bases of the junction unmatched. The CDR3 DNA follows: TGTGCCAGCAGCGTTGACAGGGTATCTAGCACAGATACGCAGTATTTT. Translating gives CASSVDRVSSTDTQYF.

In its sample, this clonotype was seen a few times. The CDR3 coding sequence is TGTGCCAGCACCAACGATGGGACCGGGACAGAGGTATATTTT. Protein product: CASTNDGTGTEVYF. The chain combines TRBV7-9 with TRBJ1-3; TRBD1 matches 7 bases. This CDR3 has 14 residues. Germline loops: CDR1 SEHNR, CDR2 FQNEAQ (reference sequence). The V and J ends lost 7 bases and 14 bases, in that order; junction bases with no gene match: 17.

This clonotype was found many times. The rearrangement joins TRBV9 to TRBJ2-3; D perhaps matches TRBD2 (7 bases). The V gene's germline CDR1 is SGDLS and CDR2 YYNGEE. Trimming removed 0 bases at V and 3 bases at J, with 14 bases between. The length of the CDR3 is 16 residues. The CDR3 DNA is TGTGCCAGCAGCGTAGAGGGGGAGGGCCAAACAGATACGCAGTATTTT. It specifies CASSVEGEGQTDTQYF.

This clonotype was seen a few times. The V and J genes are TRBV5-1 and TRBJ2-7; possible D gene TRBD2, 6 bases. Per germline, CDR1 SGHRS and CDR2 YFSETQ. This CDR3 is built from 13 residues. Between the trimmed V and J ends, which lost 9 bases and 3 bases, there was a span of 16 bases. CDR3 region: CATSPGSVYEQYF. The CDR3 DNA reads as TGCGCCACCTCCCCCGGGAGTGTCTACGAGCAGTACTTC.

This clonotype was counted many times. The chain couples TRBV5-1 to TRBJ2-7; TRBD1 matches 7 bases. This CDR3 is built from 13 residues. V lost 5 bases and J lost 3; bases outside the gene matches: 5. Germline CDR1 is SGHRS and CDR2 is YFSETQ. The CDR3 sequence: CASSTGVDYEQYF. The DNA for the CDR3 is TGCGCCAGCAGTACAGGGGTCGACTACGAGCAGTACTTC.

The J gene is TRBJ2-1, the V gene TRBV7-8; 9 bases map to TRBD1. The V segment lost 5 bases and the J segment 4 bases; nucleotides outside the gene matches: 9. This CDR3 region has 16 residues. Germline V gene lookup returns CDR1 SGHVS and CDR2 FQNEAQ. CDR3 protein: CASSPGTGSGYNEQFF. The CDR3 DNA is TGTGCCAGCAGCCCAGGGACAGGGTCTGGGTACAATGAGCAGTTCTTC.

Concerning this clonotype itself: This may be a read error: a much more frequent sequence differs by one nucleotide. The conserved final phenylalanine or tryptophan is absent from the CDR3, which likely points to a read error. V and J are TRBV5-1 and TRBJ2-7, with a tentative D call TRBD2 (5 bases). The CDR3 is 13 residues long. V gave up 0 bases and J gave up 7 bases, with 11 bases separating them. From germline, CDR1 is SGHRS and CDR2 YFSETQ. The CDR3 sequence: CASSLVDPGEQYL. The CDR3 region has the DNA TGCGCCAGCAGCTTGGTGGATCCGGGGGAGCAGTACTTA.

About this clonotype itself: A much larger clone sits a single nucleotide away, making a read error possible. The chain links TRBV20-1 to TRBJ2-7; D remains unclear. The V and J ends lost 0 bases and 11 bases respectively, with 20 bases between them. The CDR3 runs to 14 residues. Germline-derived CDR1 and CDR2 are DFQATT and SNEGSKA (reference sequence). The CDR3 DNA is TGCAGTGCTAGAGATATGGTAGTGGGCTTTGTGGAGTACTTC. Translated, it gives CSARDMVVGFVEYF.

On this clonotype itself: Since the CDR3 does not end with the conserved phenylalanine or tryptophan, this likely comes from a read error. J is TRBJ1-5 and V is TRBV15; D unclear. The CDR3 runs 15 residues. Per germline, CDR1 LNHNV and CDR2 YYDKDF (reference sequence). Between the trimmed V and J ends, which lost 0 bases and 7 bases, there was a span of 13 bases. Written as DNA, the CDR3 is TGTGCCACCAGCAGAGATCGAGGGATCGGCCAGCCCCAGCATTAT. Translating it yields CATSRDRGIGQPQHY.

Many counts were recorded for this clonotype. The chain couples TRBV20-1 to TRBJ2-7; the match to TRBD2 covers 11 bases. Germline lookup yields CDR1 DFQATT and CDR2 SNEGSKA (reference sequence). The ends lost 6 bases at V and 2 bases at J; junction bases unmatched: 6. There are 14 residues in the CDR3. CDR3 residues: CSATGTSGTYEQYF. CDR3 nucleotides: TGCAGTGCCACCGGGACTAGCGGAACCTACGAGCAGTACTTC.

Ten or more counts support this clonotype. V is TRBV20-1 and J is TRBJ1-1, with D tentatively TRBD1 (5 bases). CDR3 length equals 13 residues. Between the trimmed V and J ends, which lost 0 bases and 2 bases, there was a span of 7 bases. Germline V gives CDR1 DFQATT, CDR2 SNEGSKA (reference sequence). The CDR3 sequence is CSARDRVNTEAFF. The DNA of the CDR3 is TGCAGTGCTAGAGACAGGGTTAACACTGAAGCTTTCTTT.

Concerning this clonotype: No conserved phenylalanine or tryptophan is present at the end of the CDR3, so a read error is the likely explanation. The chain couples TRBV28 to TRBJ2-3, with D possibly matching TRBD2 (6 bases). The ends were cut back, 6 bases at V and 6 bases at J, with 13 bases in the middle. Germline CDR1 is MDHEN and CDR2 is SYDVKM. The CDR3 is 13 residues long. The CDR3 nucleotides read TGTGCCAGCAGATACAGGAGGGCTGATACGCAGTATCTT. Its translation: CASRYRRADTQYL.

This clonotype appeared a few times. J is TRBJ2-5 and V is TRBV10-3; the match to TRBD1 covers 9 bases. With 3 bases clipped from V and 5 bases from J, the junction kept 7 bases outside the gene matches. Germline CDR1 is ENHRY and CDR2 is SYGVKD. There are 15 residues in the CDR3. The CDR3 DNA reads as TGTGCCATCAGTGACCCGGGACAGGGTACGGAGACCCAGTACTTC. This translates into CAISDPGQGTETQYF.

This clonotype was detected many times. This rearrangement joins TRBV7-2 to TRBJ2-2; perhaps TRBD2 as D (6 bases). Trimming pared 5 bases from V and 4 bases from J, leaving 17 bases between. The CDR3 runs to 16 residues. Germline lookup yields CDR1 SGHTA and CDR2 FQGNSA. The CDR3 nucleotides are TGTGCCAGCAGCCCGCTGACTAGTCAGGGCACCGGGGAGCTGTTTTTT. This codes for CASSPLTSQGTGELFF.

This chain connects TRBV19 to TRBJ1-1, with TRBD1 matching over 7 bases. The CDR3 has 14 residues. After removal of 7 bases from V and 0 bases from J, the junction contained 5 bases not matched to a gene. Germline CDR1 LNHDA, CDR2 SQIVND (reference sequence). The CDR3 spells CASTGQPMNTEAFF. The CDR3 DNA follows: TGTGCCAGTACGGGACAGCCTATGAACACTGAAGCTTTCTTT.

The sample holds many counts of this clonotype. The germline gene is not matched at one end of the junction; a read error may be the cause. The rearrangement uses TRBV4-1 and TRBJ2-2; D is unresolved. This CDR3 is 11 amino acids long. From germline, CDR1 is MGHRA and CDR2 YSYEKL. The CDR3 loop reads CASSQVGELFF. CDR3 nucleotides: TGTGCCAGCAGTCAGGTCGGGGAGCTGTTTTTT.

This clonotype appeared many times. This chain connects TRBV29-1 to TRBJ2-5; the D gene is possibly TRBD1 (5 bases). Per the germline V gene, CDR1 is SQVTM and CDR2 is ANQGSEA. V lost 5 bases to trimming and J lost 2 bases, with 9 bases between them. The CDR3 length is 12 residues. The CDR3 DNA reads as TGCAGCGTTAACAGGTTTCAAGAGACCCAGTACTTC. Its protein product is CSVNRFQETQYF.

The chain carries TRBV30 and TRBJ1-1; possibly TRBD1 for D (5 bases). V gave up 2 bases and J gave up 1 base, with 11 bases separating them. The V gene's germline CDR1 is GTSNPN and CDR2 SVGIG (reference sequence). The CDR3 length is 14 residues. In DNA form, the CDR3 reads TGTGCCTGGAGTCCCGGGACGCGGAACACTGAAGCTTTCTTT. Amino acid sequence: CAWSPGTRNTEAFF.

The V call is TRBV12-5, the J call TRBJ2-3; 7 bases match TRBD1. V trimming: 7 bases; J trimming: 0 bases; junction bases outside the gene matches: 7. From germline, CDR1 is LGHNT and CDR2 FRNRAP. This CDR3 region has 15 residues. The CDR3 loop is CASVAGGTSTDTQYF. DNA of the CDR3: TGTGCTAGTGTAGCAGGGGGAACAAGCACAGATACGCAGTATTTT.

This clonotype has more than one count but fewer than ten. The V and J genes are TRBV5-4 and TRBJ2-7, with TRBD2 as a possible D gene (7 bases). This CDR3 is built from 18 residues. CDR1 and CDR2 from the germline V gene are SGHNT and YYREEE (reference sequence). V was shortened by 4 bases and J by 0 bases, with 23 bases between the two germline ends. CDR3 bases: TGTGCCAGCAGCCCCGAGGGGGGGGCGGCCCTCAGCTCCTACGAGCAGTACTTC. It is translated as CASSPEGGAALSSYEQYF.

DNA for the CDR3: TGTGCCAGCAGCTTGGGACAGGCAGTCTACGAGCAGTACTTC. Translated: CASSLGQAVYEQYF. J is TRBJ2-7 and V is TRBV5-6, with a weak D call TRBD1 (6 bases). CDR1 SGHDT and CDR2 YYEEEE come from the germline V gene. CDR3 length: 14 residues. Deletions cut 0 bases from V and 3 bases from J, with 10 bases between.

As for this clonotype: This sequence may be a read error, since a much larger clone differs from it by one base. In DNA form, the CDR3 reads TGTGCCAGCAGTCCCGGACATCAGGGTGAGCAGTTCTTC. Translated, it gives CASSPGHQGEQFF. The chain recombines TRBV6-5 with TRBJ2-1; D perhaps matches TRBD1 (5 bases). The germline V gene has CDR1 MNHEY and CDR2 SVGAGI. Trimming cost V 5 bases and J 9 bases, with 14 bases left between them. The CDR3 sequence is 13 residues long.